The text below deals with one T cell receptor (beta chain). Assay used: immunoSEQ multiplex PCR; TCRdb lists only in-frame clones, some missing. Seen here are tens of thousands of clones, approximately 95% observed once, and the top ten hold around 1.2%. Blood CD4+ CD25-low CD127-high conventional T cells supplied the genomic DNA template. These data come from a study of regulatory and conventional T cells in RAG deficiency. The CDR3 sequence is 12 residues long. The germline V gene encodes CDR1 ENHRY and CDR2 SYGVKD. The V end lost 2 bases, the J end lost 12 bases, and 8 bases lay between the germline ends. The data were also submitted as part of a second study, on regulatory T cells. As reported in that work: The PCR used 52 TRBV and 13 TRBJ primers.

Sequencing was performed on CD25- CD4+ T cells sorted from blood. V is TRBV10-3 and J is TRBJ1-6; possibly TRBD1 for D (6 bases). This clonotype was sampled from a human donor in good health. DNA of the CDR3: TGTGCCATCAGTGAGGAAGGGGGACCCCTCCACTTT. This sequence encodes CAISEEGGPLHF.